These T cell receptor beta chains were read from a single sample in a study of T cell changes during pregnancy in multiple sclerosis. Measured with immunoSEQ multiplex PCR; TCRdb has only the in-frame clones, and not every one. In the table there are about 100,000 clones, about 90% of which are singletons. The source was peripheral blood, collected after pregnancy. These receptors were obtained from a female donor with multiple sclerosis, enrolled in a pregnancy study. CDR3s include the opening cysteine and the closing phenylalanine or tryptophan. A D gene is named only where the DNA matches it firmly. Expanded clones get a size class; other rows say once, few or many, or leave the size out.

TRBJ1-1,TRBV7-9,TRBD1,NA,CASSLGQGGGATEAFF,TGTGCCAGCAGCTTAGGACAGGGCGGAGGGGCCACTGAAGCTTTCTTT
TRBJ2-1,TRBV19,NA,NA,CASRRENEQFF,TGTGCCAGTCGGAGAGAGAATGAGCAGTTCTTC
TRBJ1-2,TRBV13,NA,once,CASSLQTTMFSNYGYTF,TGTGCCAGCAGCTTACAAACCACTATGTTCTCTAACTATGGCTACACCTTC
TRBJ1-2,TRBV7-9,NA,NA,CASSLDSLYGYTF,TGTGCCAGCAGCTTAGATTCCCTCTATGGCTACACCTTC
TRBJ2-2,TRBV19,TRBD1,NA,CASSRGQGSNTGELFF,TGTGCCAGTAGTAGGGGACAGGGGTCGAACACCGGGGAGCTGTTTTTT
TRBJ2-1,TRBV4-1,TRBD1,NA,CASSQAGTGNYNEQFF,TGCGCCAGCAGCCAGGCCGGGACAGGGAATTACAATGAGCAGTTCTTC
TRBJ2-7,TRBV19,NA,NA,CASSIAGGTYEQYF,TGTGCCAGTAGTATAGCCGGAGGGACCTACGAGCAGTACTTC
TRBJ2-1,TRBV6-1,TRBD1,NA,CAGGQGAYNEQFF,TGTGCCGGAGGACAGGGGGCCTACAATGAGCAGTTCTTC
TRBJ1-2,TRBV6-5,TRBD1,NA,CASSPLDRNNYGYTF,TGTGCCAGCAGTCCCCTGGACAGGAACAACTATGGCTACACCTTC
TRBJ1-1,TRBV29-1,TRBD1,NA,CSVGDRLRKTEAFF,TGCAGCGTTGGGGACAGGCTGAGGAAAACTGAAGCTTTCTTT
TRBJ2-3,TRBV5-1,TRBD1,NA,CASSFQGQGTTDTQYF,TGCGCCAGCAGCTTCCAGGGACAGGGGACAACAGATACGCAGTATTTT
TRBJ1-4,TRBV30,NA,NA,CAWSVRGSNEKLFF,TGTGCCTGGAGTGTACGGGGATCTAATGAAAAACTGTTTTTT
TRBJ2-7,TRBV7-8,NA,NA,CASSPSGLTRAYEQYF,TGTGCCAGCAGCCCAAGTGGTCTCACGAGGGCCTACGAGCAGTACTTC
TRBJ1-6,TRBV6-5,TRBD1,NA,CASRGTGFVNSPLHF,TGTGCCAGCAGGGGGACAGGGTTTGTTAATTCACCCCTCCACTTT
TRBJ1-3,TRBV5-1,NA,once,CASSEDIRGSGNTIYF,TGCGCCAGCAGCGAGGACATCAGGGGCTCTGGAAACACCATATATTTT
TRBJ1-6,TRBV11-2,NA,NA,CASRVRSADNSPLHF,TGTGCCAGCAGGGTGAGGTCCGCGGATAATTCACCCCTCCACTTT
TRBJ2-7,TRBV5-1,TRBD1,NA,CASSMDRAYEQYF,TGCGCCAGCAGCATGGACAGGGCCTACGAGCAGTACTTC
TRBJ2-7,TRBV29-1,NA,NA,CSVEDGWTGDYEQYF,TGCAGCGTTGAAGACGGGTGGACTGGGGACTACGAGCAGTACTTC
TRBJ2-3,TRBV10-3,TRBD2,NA,CAIGLGLAEITDTQYF,TGTGCCATCGGCCTTGGGCTAGCGGAAATCACAGATACGCAGTATTTT
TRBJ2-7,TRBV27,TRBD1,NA,CASRTNPGQAPYEQYF,TGTGCCAGCAGGACGAATCCGGGACAGGCCCCCTACGAGCAGTACTTC
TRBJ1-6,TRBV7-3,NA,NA,CASSREAGQNNSPLHF,TGTGCCAGCAGTCGTGAGGCCGGACAGAATAATTCACCCCTCCACTTT
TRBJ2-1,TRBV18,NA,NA,CASSPRQEYNEQFF,TGTGCCAGCTCACCCCGACAGGAGTACAATGAGCAGTTCTTC
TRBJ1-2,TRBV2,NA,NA,CASSLPKASYYGYTF,TGTGCCAGCAGTCTACCGAAAGCCTCCTACTATGGCTACACCTTC
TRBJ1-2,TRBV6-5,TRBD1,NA,CASSKTTGAHGYTF,TGTGCCAGCAGTAAAACGACAGGGGCGCATGGCTACACCTTC
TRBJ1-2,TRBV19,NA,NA,CASRENPGWDGGYTF,TGTGCCAGTAGGGAGAATCCGGGATGGGATGGGGGCTACACCTTC
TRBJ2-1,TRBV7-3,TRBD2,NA,CASSSGTSGAGNEQFF,TGTGCCAGCAGCTCCGGGACTAGCGGGGCGGGCAATGAGCAGTTCTTC
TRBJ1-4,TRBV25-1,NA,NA,CASSGLSGFATNEKLFF,TGTGCCAGCAGTGGGCTTAGCGGGTTTGCAACTAATGAAAAACTGTTTTTT
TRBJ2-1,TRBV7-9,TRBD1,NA,CASSSDRAEQFF,TGTGCCAGCAGCTCGGACAGGGCTGAGCAGTTCTTC
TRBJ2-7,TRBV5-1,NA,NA,CASSSQLANRNYEQYF,TGCGCCAGCAGCTCACAGCTCGCGAACCGGAATTACGAGCAGTACTTC
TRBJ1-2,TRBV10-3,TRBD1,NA,CANFATGGSGYTF,TGTGCCAACTTTGCGACAGGGGGCTCTGGCTACACCTTC
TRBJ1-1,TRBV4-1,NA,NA,CASSQEKAGKAFF,TGCGCCAGCAGCCAAGAGAAGGCAGGGAAAGCTTTCTTT
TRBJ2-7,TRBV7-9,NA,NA,CASSPSSVRAYEQYF,TGTGCCAGCAGCCCCTCTAGCGTGCGGGCCTACGAGCAGTACTTC